The 22 T cell receptor beta chains below all came from one sample that was sequenced in a study of blood T cell repertoires in COVID-19 (TCRdb year 2020). The library relied on the immunoSEQ multiplex PCR assay. TCRdb limited this immuneACCESS table to in-frame rearrangements with V and J called. A share of clones is missing; checked studies link under half to unresolved V genes, and the rest is unexplained. The table for this sample lists approximately 260,000 clones; 80% to 90% of them were counted only once. The ten biggest clones cover roughly 4.5% of the sample. Sequencing used peripheral blood. The receptor set was obtained from a woman between 40 and 55 years old who had recovered from COVID-19.

The chain employs TRBV28 and TRBJ1-4; 10 nucleotides line up with TRBD1. The CDR3 consists of 16 residues. V gave up 3 bases and J gave up 8 bases; unmatched junction bases: 9. Per the germline V gene, CDR1 is MDHEN and CDR2 is SYDVKM. The CDR3 loop reads CASSFGWTGGEEKLFF. CDR3 in DNA: TGTGCCAGCAGTTTTGGGTGGACAGGGGGTGAAGAAAAACTGTTTTTT.

V gene TRBV28 combines with J gene TRBJ2-1; the match to TRBD1 covers 9 bases. Germline V gene sequence: CDR1 MDHEN, CDR2 SYDVKM. J was trimmed by 5 bases and V by 8 bases; bases with no gene match: 10. The CDR3 consists of 15 residues. The CDR3 region is CASVGLGTGNNEQFF. CDR3 in DNA: TGTGCCAGCGTCGGGTTGGGGACAGGGAACAATGAGCAGTTCTTC. The full variable domain, completed using reference TRBV28 and TRBJ2-1, is DVKVTQSSRYLVKRTGEKVFLECVQDMDHENMFWYRQDPGLGLRLIYFSYDVKMKEKGDIPEGYSVSREKKERFSLILESASTNQTSMYLCASVGLGTGNNEQFFGPGTRLTVL.

This chain uses TRBV7-9 with TRBJ1-2; weak D call: TRBD1 (5 bases). Germline lookup yields CDR1 SEHNR and CDR2 FQNEAQ (reference sequence). The CDR3 length is 14 residues. The V end was cut by 2 bases, the J end by 4 bases, with 11 bases between. CDR3: CASSLPQDTYGYTF. The CDR3 nucleotides read TGTGCCAGCAGCTTACCCCAGGACACCTATGGCTACACCTTC.

The chain combines TRBV24-1 with TRBJ1-4; 7 nucleotides match TRBD1. The V and J ends lost 3 bases and 8 bases, in that order; junction bases with no gene match: 8. The CDR3 is 15 amino acids. From germline, CDR1 is KGHDR and CDR2 SFDVKD. The CDR3 loop reads CATSDPGTVGEKLFF. In DNA form, the CDR3 reads TGTGCCACCAGTGATCCCGGGACAGTCGGCGAAAAACTGTTTTTT.

J is TRBJ2-7 and V is TRBV5-6, with D possibly matching TRBD1 (5 bases). The V and J ends lost 2 bases and 2 bases respectively, with 8 bases between them. Looked up from germline, CDR1 is SGHDT and CDR2 is YYEEEE. The CDR3 runs 13 residues. The CDR3 protein is CASSFDSPYEQYF. The CDR3 nucleotides read TGTGCCAGCAGCTTTGACAGCCCCTACGAGCAGTACTTC.

This clone was seen once. The V call is TRBV3-1 (or the pseudogene TRBV3-2), the J call TRBJ2-2; TRBD2 aligns across 8 bases. Germline V gene sequence: CDR1 LGHDT, CDR2 YNNKEL (reference sequence). The CDR3 length is 19 residues. V was clipped by 4 bases and J by 4 bases; unmatched bases: 17. The CDR3 nucleotides are TGTGCCAGCAGCCGCCCGGGTGTTCAACTAGCGGAAAGCACCGGGGAGCTGTTTTTT. Translated: CASSRPGVQLAESTGELFF.

The chain recombines TRBV3-1 (or the pseudogene TRBV3-2) with TRBJ2-7; maybe TRBD2 (6 bases). V shed 6 bases and J shed 4 bases, with 16 bases lying between them. The germline gives CDR1 LGHDT, CDR2 YNNKEL (reference sequence). The CDR3 covers 14 residues. CDR3 nucleotides: TGTGCCAGCAGGGGAAGCGGGCCTAAATACGAGCAGTACGTC. Its translation is CASRGSGPKYEQYV.

The chain recombines TRBV4-1 with TRBJ2-1; 7 bases map to TRBD2. The J segment lost 5 bases and the V segment lost 6 bases, leaving 13 bases of the junction unmatched. From germline, CDR1 is MGHRA and CDR2 YSYEKL. The CDR3 contains 16 residues. Here the CDR3 reads CASSDVPAGDDNEQFF. The CDR3 DNA reads as TGCGCCAGCAGTGACGTACCGGCGGGAGACGACAATGAGCAGTTCTTC.

The chain carries TRBV19 and TRBJ1-5, with 7 bases aligning to TRBD1. J gave up 5 bases and V 0 bases, and 4 bases lay outside the gene matches. The CDR3 contains 15 residues. The germline V gene has CDR1 LNHDA and CDR2 SQIVND (reference sequence). The CDR3 DNA reads as TGTGCCAGTAGTATAGATCACAGGGGAGATCAGCCCCAGCATTTT. Translating it yields CASSIDHRGDQPQHF.

The V gene is TRBV28, the J gene TRBJ2-3; D is unclear. Germline values: CDR1 MDHEN, CDR2 SYDVKM. V lost 5 bases and J 5 bases, leaving 11 bases between the germline ends. The CDR3 contains 13 residues. The CDR3 loop is CASSPAHGDTQYF. DNA of the CDR3: TGTGCCAGCAGTCCCGCCCACGGAGATACGCAGTATTTT.

The CDR3 protein is CASSPYDRSNYGYTF. The CDR3 coding sequence is TGTGCCAGCTCACCATATGACAGGAGCAACTATGGCTACACCTTC. This chain links TRBV18 with TRBJ1-2, with D perhaps TRBD1 (6 bases). Germline values: CDR1 KGHSH, CDR2 LQKENI. The CDR3 runs 15 residues. V shed 2 bases and J shed 2 bases, with 12 bases lying between them.

The chain joins TRBV3-1 (or the pseudogene TRBV3-2) to TRBJ2-4; 10 nucleotides align to TRBD2. Germline CDR1 reads LGHDT; CDR2 reads YNNKEL (reference sequence). V shed 5 bases and J 4 bases; nucleotides not matched to a gene: 8. The CDR3 contains 16 residues. As DNA, the CDR3 is TGTGCCAGCAGCTATTTAGCGGGGGGCGGGAAAAACATTCAGTACTTC. Amino acids: CASSYLAGGGKNIQYF.

The chain recombines TRBV5-4 with TRBJ2-4, with D possibly matching TRBD1 (5 bases). Trimming left V 2 bases short and J 1 base short, with 7 bases between. The CDR3 is 14 amino acids. Germline-derived CDR1 and CDR2 are SGHNT and YYREEE (reference sequence). CDR3 amino acids: CASSFKGAKNIQYF. The CDR3 bases are TGTGCCAGCAGCTTCAAGGGGGCCAAAAACATTCAGTACTTC. The entire variable domain, with the rest obtained from reference TRBV5-4 and TRBJ2-4, is as follows: ETGVTQSPTHLIKTRGQQVTLRCSSQSGHNTVSWYQQALGQGPQFIFQYYREEENGRGNFPPRFSGLQFPNYSSELNVNALELDDSALYLCASSFKGAKNIQYFGAGTRLSVL.

V usage is TRBV6-7 and J usage is TRBJ2-3; D ambiguous. TRBV6-7 is placed among ORFs of uncertain function. Trimming took off 10 bases at V and 0 bases at J, with 11 bases between the two ends. This CDR3 is 13 amino acids long. The CDR3 loop is CATLRKSTDTQYF. For the CDR3, the DNA is TGTGCCACCCTGCGGAAGAGCACAGATACGCAGTATTTT.

The rearrangement links TRBV6-4 to TRBJ1-5; TRBD1 is a possible D gene (6 bases). V dropped 4 bases and J dropped 2 bases, with 12 bases sitting between them. The CDR3 covers 15 residues. Germline V gene sequence: CDR1 MRHNA, CDR2 SNTAGT. The CDR3 DNA sequence: TGTGCCAGCAGTGTAGAGGGGGACGGCAATCAGCCCCAGCATTTT. It yields the protein CASSVEGDGNQPQHF.

Concerning this clone itself: The same CDR3 can be traced to other DNA sequences in this sample. The rearrangement uses TRBV19 and TRBJ1-1; D possibly corresponds to TRBD1 (6 bases). The ends were cut back, 3 bases at V and 3 bases at J, with 8 bases in the middle. CDR1 is LNHDA and CDR2 is SQIVND in the germline V gene (reference sequence). This CDR3 contains 13 residues. CDR3 nucleotide sequence: TGTGCCAGTAGTATCCCAGGGGACACTGAAGCTTTCTTT. This sequence encodes CASSIPGDTEAFF.

In nucleotides, the CDR3 is TGTGCCAGCAGCCGGTCGGGGGTTCTGTTCTTC. Residues: CASSRSGVLFF. The J gene is TRBJ2-1, the V gene TRBV11-3; weak D call: TRBD2 (6 bases). Germline CDR1 reads SGHNT; CDR2 reads YENEEA. The CDR3 covers 11 residues. The ends were cut back, 5 bases at V and 15 bases at J, with 14 bases in the middle.

The chain links TRBV30 to TRBJ1-5; D may be TRBD1 (5 bases). The CDR3 has 13 amino acids. The ends were cut back, 6 bases at V and 6 bases at J, with 15 bases in the middle. Germline V gene sequence: CDR1 GTSNPN, CDR2 SVGIG (reference sequence). CDR3 amino acids: CACSQGAAQPQHF. For the CDR3, the DNA is TGTGCCTGCTCTCAGGGTGCGGCTCAGCCCCAGCATTTT.

V usage is TRBV19 and J usage is TRBJ1-6, with D maybe TRBD1 (5 bases). Trimming shortened V by 5 bases and J by 8 bases, and 13 bases separated the two germline ends. This CDR3 is 14 amino acids long. Germline V gene lookup returns CDR1 LNHDA and CDR2 SQIVND (reference sequence). The CDR3, as DNA: TGTGCCAGTAGTCCGCAGACAGTTGATTCACCCCTCCACTTT. Translation gives CASSPQTVDSPLHF.

The chain employs TRBV4-2 and TRBJ1-2; D is perhaps TRBD1 (6 bases). The V gene's germline CDR1 is LGHNA and CDR2 YNFKEQ. The CDR3 runs 18 residues. V was clipped by 7 bases and J by 3 bases, with 27 bases between them. CDR3 DNA sequence: TGTGCCAGCACCCCAATCCCAAATCAACAGGGTACTGACTATGGCTACACCTTC. As protein: CASTPIPNQQGTDYGYTF.

The chain employs TRBV6-5 and TRBJ2-7, with 9 bases fitting TRBD2. Losses at the gene ends were 8 bases for V and 3 bases for J; bases not matched to a gene: 8. Per germline, CDR1 MNHEY and CDR2 SVGAGI. CDR3 length equals 14 residues. The CDR3 nucleotides are TGTGCCAGCGACACGGGACTAGCAAACTACGAGCAGTACGTC. Its protein is CASDTGLANYEQYV.

A single count supports this clone. The chain recombines TRBV7-9 with TRBJ1-2; 7 nucleotides align to TRBD1. The CDR3 contains 13 residues. J was trimmed by 4 bases and V by 5 bases; bases with no gene match: 4. Germline CDR1 SEHNR, CDR2 FQNEAQ (reference sequence). DNA for the CDR3: TGTGCCAGCAGCGGGACAGACACCTATGGCTACACCTTC. Encoded protein: CASSGTDTYGYTF.